Detailed here is one TCR beta chain. This sample was included in a study of T and B cells in COVID-19 patients. Looking at the study overall: Of 20 active-infection patients, over 9 were critically ill with mechanical ventilation or extracorporeal membrane oxygenation.

BIOMED2 TRB-A/B primer pools were used in multiplex TRB PCR. A single record per CDR3 protein comes from TCRdb applying MiXCR to the multiplex PCR reads. The sample contains 23,000 or so distinct CDR3 sequences, about 31% of which appear only once. Germline CDR1 and CDR2: KGHDR and SFDVKD. Trimming cost V 9 bases and J 3 bases, with 11 bases left between them. The CDR3 is 13 amino acids. From blood, about 250-500 ng of genomic DNA served as TRB template. The gene calls are TRBV24-1 and TRBJ2-1; a weak D match, TRBD2 (6 bases). The sequencing input was blood. The TCR was taken from a human donor who had recovered from COVID-19. The CDR3 DNA reads as TGTGCCACCGGCGCGGAGGGCTACAATGAGCAGTTCTTC. Translated, it gives CATGAEGYNEQFF.